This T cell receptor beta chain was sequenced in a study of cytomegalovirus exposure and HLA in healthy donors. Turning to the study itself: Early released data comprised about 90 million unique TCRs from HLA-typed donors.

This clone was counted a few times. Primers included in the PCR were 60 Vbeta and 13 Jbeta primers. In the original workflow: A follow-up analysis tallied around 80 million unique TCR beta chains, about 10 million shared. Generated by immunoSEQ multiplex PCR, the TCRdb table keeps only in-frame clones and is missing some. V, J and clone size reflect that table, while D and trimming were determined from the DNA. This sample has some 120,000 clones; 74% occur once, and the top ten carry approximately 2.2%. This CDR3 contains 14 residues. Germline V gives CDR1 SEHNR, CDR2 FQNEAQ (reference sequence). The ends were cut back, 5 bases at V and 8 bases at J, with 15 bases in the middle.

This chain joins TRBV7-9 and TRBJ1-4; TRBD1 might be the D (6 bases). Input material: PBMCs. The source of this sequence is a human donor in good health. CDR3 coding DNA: TGTGCCAGCAGCCCCGCAGGGGCATGGGAAAAACTGTTTTTT. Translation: CASSPAGAWEKLFF.